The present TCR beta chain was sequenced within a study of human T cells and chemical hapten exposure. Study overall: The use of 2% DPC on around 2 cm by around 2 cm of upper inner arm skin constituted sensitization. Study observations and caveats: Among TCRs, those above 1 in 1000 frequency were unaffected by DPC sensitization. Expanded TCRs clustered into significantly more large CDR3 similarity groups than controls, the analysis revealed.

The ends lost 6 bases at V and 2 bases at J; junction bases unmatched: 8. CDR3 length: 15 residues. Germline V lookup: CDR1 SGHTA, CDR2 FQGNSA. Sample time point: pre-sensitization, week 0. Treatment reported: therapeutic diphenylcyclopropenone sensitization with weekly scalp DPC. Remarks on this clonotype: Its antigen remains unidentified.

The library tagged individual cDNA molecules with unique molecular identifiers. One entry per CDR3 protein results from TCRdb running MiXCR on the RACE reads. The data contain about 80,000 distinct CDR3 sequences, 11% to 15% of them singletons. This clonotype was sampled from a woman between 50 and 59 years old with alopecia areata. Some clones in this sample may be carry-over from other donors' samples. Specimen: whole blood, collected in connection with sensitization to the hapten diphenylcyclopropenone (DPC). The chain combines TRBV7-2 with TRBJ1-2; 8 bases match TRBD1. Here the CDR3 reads CASSRTGNLNYGYTF. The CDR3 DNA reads TGTGCCAGCAGTCGGACAGGGAACCTAAACTATGGCTACACCTTC.